The 22 T cell receptor beta chains listed next were all sequenced from one sample in a study of cytomegalovirus exposure and HLA in healthy donors (dated by TCRdb to the late 2010s). Library method: the immunoSEQ multiplex PCR assay. The multiplex PCR relied on a mix of 60 forward primers for TCR Vbeta segments and 13 reverse primers for TCR Jbeta segments. TCRdb limited this immuneACCESS table to in-frame rearrangements with V and J called. A share of clones is missing; checked studies link under half to unresolved V genes, and the rest is unexplained. In all, the sample holds over 150,000 clones, and about three quarters of those were seen once. The top ten constitute 3% to 3.5% of the sample. What was sequenced was PBMCs. These receptors were taken from a woman between 45 and 60 years old in good health and CMV-seropositive.

The chain is built from TRBV27 and TRBJ1-3, with 9 bases matching TRBD1. The CDR3 has 16 amino acids. The germline V gene has CDR1 MNHEY and CDR2 SMNVEV (reference sequence). V shed 5 bases and J 5 bases; nucleotides not matched to a gene: 10. CDR3 bases: TGTGCCAGCAGTCAAACAGCCGGGACAGGGCGAAACACCATATATTTT. It translates to CASSQTAGTGRNTIYF.

This rearrangement joins TRBV2 to TRBJ1-2, with D uncertain. Trimming cost V 6 bases and J 8 bases, with 13 bases left between them. There are 12 residues in the CDR3. CDR1 is SNHLY and CDR2 is FYNNEI in the germline V gene. The CDR3 DNA follows: TGTGCCAGCAGGGGAGAGGAGGAGGGCTACACCTTC. Protein product: CASRGEEEGYTF. Drawing the rest from reference TRBV2 and TRBJ1-2, the complete variable domain is EPEVTQTPSHQVTQMGQEVILRCVPISNHLYFYWYRQILGQKVEFLVSFYNNEISEKSEIFDDQFSVERPDGSNFTLKIRSTKLEDSAMYFCASRGEEEGYTFGSGTRLTVV.

The rearrangement links TRBV7-2 to TRBJ1-1; unclear D gene. From germline, CDR1 is SGHTA and CDR2 FQGNSA. CDR3 length: 15 residues. Deletions cut 2 bases from V and 1 base from J, with 11 bases between. CDR3: CASSLQAAGNTEAFF. In DNA, the CDR3 is TGTGCCAGCAGCTTACAGGCGGCGGGGAACACTGAAGCTTTCTTT.

The J gene is TRBJ1-3, the V gene TRBV19; D is possibly TRBD1 (5 bases). The V end was cut by 9 bases, the J end by 2 bases, with 11 bases between. Per the germline V gene, CDR1 is LNHDA and CDR2 is SQIVND (reference sequence). This CDR3 is 13 amino acids long. DNA of the CDR3: TGTGCCAGGACGCAGGGTGCTGGAAACACCATATATTTT. Encoded protein: CARTQGAGNTIYF.

The gene calls are TRBV30 and TRBJ1-2; 7 bases map to TRBD1. The CDR3 covers 13 residues. Germline CDR1 and CDR2: GTSNPN and SVGIG (reference sequence). With 4 bases clipped from V and 8 bases from J, the junction kept 10 bases outside the gene matches. CDR3 loop: CAWTEQGLGGYTF. The DNA of the CDR3 is TGTGCCTGGACCGAACAGGGGCTAGGCGGCTACACCTTC.

The V call is TRBV4-3, the J call TRBJ2-7; D not certain. CDR1 LGHNA and CDR2 YSLEER come from the germline V gene. This CDR3 region has 13 residues. V lost 0 bases, J lost 7 bases, and 10 bases lay in between. The CDR3 here is CASSQELGREQYF. In nucleotides, the CDR3 is TGCGCCAGCAGCCAAGAACTGGGCCGGGAGCAGTACTTC.

The CDR3 nucleotides read TGTGCCAGCAGCACAGGCCAGGACGCCTATGGCTACACCTTC. Translating gives CASSTGQDAYGYTF. The V gene is TRBV5-4, the J gene TRBJ1-2; TRBD1 is a possible D gene (5 bases). This CDR3 is built from 14 residues. Trimming pared 4 bases from V and 4 bases from J, leaving 14 bases between. CDR1 SGHNT and CDR2 YYREEE come from the germline V gene (reference sequence).

The rearrangement uses TRBV5-1 and TRBJ2-5; the match to TRBD2 covers 8 bases. The tail of the sequence fits TRBJ2-7 better, so the J call may be wrong. This CDR3 spans 15 amino acids. CDR1 and CDR2 (germline): SGHRS, YFSETQ. The CDR3 reads CASSLRREGLYEQYF. CDR3 DNA sequence: TGCGCCAGCAGCTTGAGACGGGAGGGCCTCTACGAGCAGTACTTC.

This clone was observed a few times. The rearrangement uses TRBV20-1 and TRBJ1-1, with D uncertain. Trimming removed 3 bases at V and 7 bases at J, with 9 bases between. There are 11 residues in the CDR3. Germline V CDR1 and CDR2: DFQATT, SNEGSKA (reference sequence). CDR3 coding DNA: TGCAGTGCTAGGAGGGCCCTTGAAGCTTTCTTT. It is translated as CSARRALEAFF.

The chain uses TRBV6-1 and TRBJ2-7; TRBD1 matches at 9 bases. The V gene's germline CDR1 is MNHNS and CDR2 SASEGT. The CDR3 is 14 amino acids. V lost 7 bases and J lost 0; bases outside the gene matches: 4. CDR3 coding DNA: TGTGCCAGCAACCAGGACAGGGGCTCCTACGAGCAGTACTTC. This translates into CASNQDRGSYEQYF.

About this clone itself: The junction differs from germline at one of its ends, possibly a read error. The chain uses TRBV2 and TRBJ1-6; the D gene is possibly TRBD1 (6 bases). From germline, CDR1 is SNHLY and CDR2 FYNNEI. There are 10 residues in the CDR3. CDR3 loop: CARRGGPLHF. As DNA, the CDR3 is TGTGCCCGCAGGGGAGGGCCCCTCCACTTT.

The chain combines TRBV6-1 with TRBJ1-2; the match to TRBD1 covers 8 bases. The length of the CDR3 is 14 residues. Germline assignment: CDR1 MNHNS and CDR2 SASEGT. Unmatched junction bases numbered 4, after V lost 3 bases and J lost 4 bases. CDR3 nucleotides: TGTGCCAGCAGTGATTGGGACAGGTTCTATGGCTACACCTTC. It is translated as CASSDWDRFYGYTF.

The chain joins TRBV11-3 to TRBJ2-7; 15 positions agree with TRBD2. The CDR3 runs 19 residues. Germline V gene sequence: CDR1 SGHNT, CDR2 YENEEA. J lost 2 bases, V lost 4 bases, and 12 bases had no gene match. Here the CDR3 reads CASSSSGLAGGPGTYEQYF. In nucleotides, the CDR3 is TGTGCCAGCAGCTCCTCGGGACTAGCGGGGGGCCCAGGAACCTACGAGCAGTACTTC.

The CDR3 here is CASSHRRSGTEAFF. The CDR3 bases are TGTGCCAGCAGCCATAGAAGGTCAGGCACTGAAGCTTTCTTT. This sequence joins TRBV14 and TRBJ1-1; D not certain. Trimming shortened V by 3 bases and J by 4 bases, and 12 bases separated the two germline ends. CDR1 and CDR2 (germline): SGHDN, FVKESK. The CDR3 has 14 residues.

The V call is TRBV19, the J call TRBJ2-1; TRBD2 aligns across 8 bases. CDR3 length: 16 amino acids. J lost 3 bases, V lost 6 bases, and 10 bases had no gene match. Looked up from germline, CDR1 is LNHDA and CDR2 is SQIVND (reference sequence). CDR3 bases: TGTGCCAGTAGGATTGGGCGGCTAGCGGGCTACAATGAGCAGTTCTTC. It specifies CASRIGRLAGYNEQFF.

In this sample, this clone turned up a few times. The J gene is TRBJ2-7, the V gene TRBV5-4; weak D call: TRBD1 (5 bases). The CDR3 is 15 residues long. CDR1 and CDR2 from the germline V gene are SGHNT and YYREEE (reference sequence). Trimming shortened V by 2 bases and J by 3 bases, and 15 bases separated the two germline ends. CDR3 protein: CASSFIDRGIYEQYF. The CDR3 DNA reads as TGTGCCAGCAGCTTCATTGATAGGGGTATCTACGAGCAGTACTTC.

V and J are TRBV7-9 and TRBJ2-5, with TRBD2 matching 12 bases. V shed 5 bases and J 0 bases; nucleotides not matched to a gene: 4. The CDR3 has 16 amino acids. Germline assignment: CDR1 SEHNR and CDR2 FQNEAQ (reference sequence). CDR3 in amino acids: CASSLRLAGDQETQYF. In DNA form, the CDR3 reads TGTGCCAGCAGCCTAAGACTAGCGGGGGACCAAGAGACCCAGTACTTC.

This clone was observed a single time. The chain uses TRBV19 and TRBJ2-5; 10 bases fit TRBD1. The J segment lost 3 bases and the V segment lost 5 bases, leaving 9 bases of the junction unmatched. CDR3 size: 16 residues. Germline CDR1 is LNHDA and CDR2 is SQIVND (reference sequence). CDR3 DNA: TGTGCCAGTAGTTCACGACGGACAGGGGGGGAAGAGACCCAGTACTTC. Translated, it gives CASSSRRTGGEETQYF.

This clone was picked up one time. V gene TRBV30 combines with J gene TRBJ1-2; 10 bases agree with TRBD1. Trimming cost V 3 bases and J 3 bases; bases outside gene matches: 7. Germline CDR1 GTSNPN, CDR2 SVGIG (reference sequence). This CDR3 has 15 amino acids. The CDR3 nucleotides are TGTGCCTGGAGCGCGGGACAGGGGATGTACTATGGCTACACCTTC. Its translation is CAWSAGQGMYYGYTF.

V gene TRBV11-3 combines with J gene TRBJ1-1; D unresolved. This CDR3 comprises 13 residues. V lost 2 bases and J 5 bases, leaving 9 bases between the germline ends. Germline CDR1 SGHNT, CDR2 YENEEA. In DNA, the CDR3 is TGTGCCAGCAGCTTAAACGCGAGAACTGAAGCTTTCTTT. Protein: CASSLNARTEAFF.

J is TRBJ2-5 and V is TRBV7-9; D perhaps matches TRBD1 (6 bases). V lost 11 bases to trimming and J lost 3 bases, with 7 bases between them. The CDR3 runs to 10 residues. CDR1 and CDR2 (germline): SEHNR, FQNEAQ (reference sequence). The CDR3 is CASGEETQYF. In DNA form, the CDR3 reads TGTGCCTCAGGGGAAGAGACCCAGTACTTC.

The V and J genes are TRBV5-4 and TRBJ2-3; D is perhaps TRBD1 (6 bases). In germline, CDR1 is SGHNT, CDR2 YYREEE (reference sequence). V dropped 0 bases and J dropped 3 bases, with 11 bases sitting between them. The CDR3 has 15 amino acids. The CDR3 here is CASSLAPQGTDTQYF. The CDR3 coding sequence is TGTGCCAGCAGCTTGGCCCCCCAGGGGACAGATACGCAGTATTTT. Looking up the rest from reference TRBV5-4 and TRBJ2-3 gives the full variable domain: ETGVTQSPTHLIKTRGQQVTLRCSSQSGHNTVSWYQQALGQGPQFIFQYYREEENGRGNFPPRFSGLQFPNYSSELNVNALELDDSALYLCASSLAPQGTDTQYFGPGTRLTVL.